One and the same sample provided the 30 T cell receptor beta chains below, sequenced in a study of T cell responses to AZD1222 COVID-19 vaccine. Profiled with immunoSEQ multiplex PCR; TCRdb holds only in-frame clones, not every one. The sample gives approximately 27,000 clones, about 89% of which show up once; 1.3% is in the top ten. Sequenced material: peripheral blood, taken on day 0 of AZD1222 vaccination. The receptors shown here come from an adult in good health.

This clone was observed a single time. The chain employs TRBV13 and TRBJ1-1; TRBD1 matches 7 bases. This CDR3 has 15 amino acids. Germline trimming cut 4 bases from V and 2 bases from J; bases unmatched to any gene: 7. CDR1 is PRHDT and CDR2 is FYEKMQ in the germline V gene (reference sequence). CDR3 residues: CASSSPRQGNTEAFF. Here the CDR3 DNA reads TGTGCCAGCAGCTCCCCCCGACAGGGTAACACTGAAGCTTTCTTT.

This clone was counted a few times. V gene TRBV7-2 combines with J gene TRBJ2-1; weak D call: TRBD2 (6 bases). The CDR3 loop spans 14 amino acids. The germline V gene has CDR1 SGHTA and CDR2 FQGNSA. Trimming stripped 1 base from V and 6 bases from J, with 10 bases between. DNA of the CDR3: TGTGCCAGCAGCTTAGGAGTGGGACTCAATGAGCAGTTCTTC. It encodes CASSLGVGLNEQFF.

The genes are TRBV5-1 and TRBJ1-6; D possibly corresponds to TRBD1 (6 bases). Between the trimmed V and J ends, which lost 6 bases and 4 bases, there was a span of 14 bases. This CDR3 region has 15 residues. The germline V gene encodes CDR1 SGHRS and CDR2 YFSETQ. The CDR3 region is CASTTTGSYNSPLHF. The CDR3 DNA follows: TGCGCCAGCACCACTACAGGGAGTTATAATTCACCCCTCCACTTT. Complete variable domain (other parts from reference TRBV5-1 and TRBJ1-6): KAGVTQTPRYLIKTRGQQVTLSCSPISGHRSVSWYQQTPGQGLQFLFEYFSETQRNKGNFPGRFSGRQFSNSRSEMNVSTLELGDSALYLCASTTTGSYNSPLHFGNGTRLTVT.

The V and J genes are TRBV29-1 and TRBJ2-1; 8 nucleotides agree with TRBD2. CDR1 and CDR2 from the germline V gene are SQVTM and ANQGSEA. J lost 4 bases, V lost 3 bases, and 5 bases had no gene match. The CDR3 is 14 residues long. The CDR3 reads CSVEGTRQYNEQFF. CDR3 nucleotides: TGCAGCGTTGAGGGGACTAGACAGTACAATGAGCAGTTCTTC.

This clone has only a few counts. The chain recombines TRBV4-1 with TRBJ2-3; 9 bases fit TRBD1. Germline V gene lookup returns CDR1 MGHRA and CDR2 YSYEKL. This CDR3 has 16 amino acids. Unmatched junction bases numbered 8, after V lost 3 bases and J lost 4 bases. Written as DNA, the CDR3 is TGCGCCAGCAGCCAGGGTCCGGACAGGGGACCAGATACGCAGTATTTT. Translated, it gives CASSQGPDRGPDTQYF.

V usage is TRBV7-2 and J usage is TRBJ1-5; D uncertain. The germline gives CDR1 SGHTA, CDR2 FQGNSA. CDR3 size: 13 residues. Trimming shortened V by 1 base and J by 4 bases, and 5 bases separated the two germline ends. This CDR3 is CASSLGANQPQHF. The DNA of the CDR3 is TGTGCCAGCAGCTTAGGGGCGAATCAGCCCCAGCATTTT. Full variable domain (missing parts from reference TRBV7-2 and TRBJ1-5): GAGVSQSPSNKVTEKGKDVELRCDPISGHTALYWYRQSLGQGLEFLIYFQGNSAPDKSGLPSDRFSAERTGGSVSTLTIQRTQQEDSAVYLCASSLGANQPQHFGDGTRLSIL.

The V gene is TRBV7-2, the J gene TRBJ2-2; D gene ambiguous. The CDR3 is 12 amino acids. With 5 bases removed from V and 10 bases from J, the gap between germline ends came to 11 bases. Looked up from germline, CDR1 is SGHTA and CDR2 is FQGNSA. CDR3 amino acids: CASSRLLQELFF. As DNA, the CDR3 is TGTGCCAGCAGCCGCTTACTGCAGGAGCTGTTTTTT. The full variable domain, rest sourced from reference TRBV7-2 and TRBJ2-2, is GAGVSQSPSNKVTEKGKDVELRCDPISGHTALYWYRQSLGQGLEFLIYFQGNSAPDKSGLPSDRFSAERTGGSVSTLTIQRTQQEDSAVYLCASSRLLQELFFGEGSRLTVL.

This chain uses TRBV19 with TRBJ1-1, with D perhaps TRBD1 (5 bases). CDR1 and CDR2 from the germline V gene are LNHDA and SQIVND (reference sequence). The CDR3 contains 15 residues. With 5 bases removed from V and 0 bases from J, the gap between germline ends came to 13 bases. CDR3 amino acids: CASSSKGRMNTEAFF. The CDR3 DNA reads as TGTGCCAGTAGTTCCAAGGGACGGATGAACACTGAAGCTTTCTTT. The complete variable domain, with remaining parts taken from reference TRBV19 and TRBJ1-1, reads DGGITQSPKYLFRKEGQNVTLSCEQNLNHDAMYWYRQDPGQGLRLIYYSQIVNDFQKGDIAEGYSVSREKKESFPLTVTSAQKNPTAFYLCASSSKGRMNTEAFFGQGTRLTVV.

This rearrangement joins TRBV9 to TRBJ1-2; TRBD1 might be the D (5 bases). V lost 0 bases to trimming and J lost 4 bases, with 10 bases between them. Germline CDR1 reads SGDLS; CDR2 reads YYNGEE. The CDR3 consists of 14 residues. The CDR3 loop reads CASSVDRGPYGYTF. As DNA, the CDR3 is TGTGCCAGCAGCGTAGACCGGGGACCCTATGGCTACACCTTC.

The J gene is TRBJ1-5, the V gene TRBV4-1; 7 bases align to TRBD1. V shed 6 bases and J 7 bases; nucleotides not matched to a gene: 9. The germline gives CDR1 MGHRA, CDR2 YSYEKL. The CDR3 runs to 14 residues. The CDR3 protein is CASRLRQGQQPQHF. In DNA, the CDR3 is TGCGCCAGCAGACTCCGACAGGGACAGCAGCCCCAGCATTTT.

This chain connects TRBV6-2 or TRBV6-3 to TRBJ2-1; 12 nucleotides align to TRBD1. Germline assignment: CDR1 MNHEY and CDR2 SVGEGT. The CDR3 covers 18 residues. V lost 6 bases to trimming and J lost 2 bases; unmatched junction nucleotides: 11. CDR3 DNA: TGTGCCAGCAGCCAACTCACCGGGACAGGGGGCACCTACAATGAGCAGTTCTTC. Its protein product is CASSQLTGTGGTYNEQFF.

The chain recombines TRBV7-8 with TRBJ2-1; no clear D. V was cut by 0 bases and J by 9 bases, with 6 bases left in between. Germline CDR1 reads SGHVS; CDR2 reads FQNEAQ. The CDR3 loop spans 12 amino acids. DNA of the CDR3: TGTGCCAGCAGCTTAGCAGGACCTGAGCAGTTCTTC. Translating gives CASSLAGPEQFF.

The rearrangement joins TRBV19 to TRBJ1-5; 7 positions agree with TRBD1. From germline, CDR1 is LNHDA and CDR2 SQIVND (reference sequence). The CDR3 sequence is 13 residues long. The J segment lost 11 bases and the V segment lost 5 bases, leaving 9 bases of the junction unmatched. This CDR3 reads CASSPQGVRSQHF. CDR3 nucleotides: TGTGCCAGTAGTCCTCAGGGGGTGAGGTCCCAGCATTTT.

The table lists this clone with a count of one. The chain combines TRBV5-1 with TRBJ2-3; D not resolved. V was pared by 2 bases and J by 5 bases, with 3 bases between. CDR3 length: 11 residues. Per the germline V gene, CDR1 is SGHRS and CDR2 is YFSETQ. In DNA form, the CDR3 reads TGCGCCAGCAGCTTCAAAGATACGCAGTATTTT. Encoded protein: CASSFKDTQYF.

This chain joins TRBV4-1 and TRBJ2-7, with 11 bases aligning to TRBD1. Germline lookup yields CDR1 MGHRA and CDR2 YSYEKL. The CDR3 consists of 14 residues. V shed 4 bases, J shed 3 bases, and the junction held 2 bases outside the gene matches. The CDR3 sequence is CASSRDRGVYEQYF. CDR3 coding DNA: TGCGCCAGCAGCCGGGACAGGGGGGTCTACGAGCAGTACTTC.

The chain has TRBV18 and TRBJ2-7; D not certain. Germline lookup yields CDR1 KGHSH and CDR2 LQKENI. V was shortened by 4 bases and J by 6 bases, with 13 bases between the two germline ends. The length of the CDR3 is 13 residues. CDR3 coding DNA: TGTGCCAGCTCACGAGGTTTTGGTCCCGAGCAGTACTTC. It codes for CASSRGFGPEQYF.

This sequence joins TRBV5-5 and TRBJ2-5; a possible D gene is TRBD2 (5 bases). This CDR3 has 14 amino acids. The germline CDR1 and CDR2 sequences are SGHKS and YYEKEE (reference sequence). Trimming stripped 0 bases from V and 4 bases from J, with 10 bases between. In DNA, the CDR3 is TGTGCCAGCAGCTTGGTAGGCACTAGAGAGACCCAGTACTTC. It codes for CASSLVGTRETQYF.

This clone was picked up a small number of times. The J gene is TRBJ2-7, the V gene TRBV29-1; 9 bases agree with TRBD1. Germline assignment: CDR1 SQVTM and CDR2 ANQGSEA. J lost 1 base, V lost 6 bases, and 7 bases had no gene match. The CDR3 has 14 amino acids. The DNA of the CDR3 is TGCAGCGTCAGGGGGACAGGGTCGTCCTACGAGCAGTACTTC. It encodes CSVRGTGSSYEQYF.

There are a few counts of this clone. V and J are TRBV4-3 and TRBJ2-7, with D unresolved. Germline CDR1 is LGHNA and CDR2 is YSLEER. Between the trimmed V and J ends, which lost 0 bases and 2 bases, there was a span of 5 bases. There are 13 residues in the CDR3. This CDR3 is CASSQERAYEQYF. The CDR3 DNA reads TGCGCCAGCAGCCAAGAACGAGCCTACGAGCAGTACTTC.

This chain joins TRBV28 and TRBJ1-2, with TRBD1 matching over 8 bases. There are 13 residues in the CDR3. Germline lookup yields CDR1 MDHEN and CDR2 SYDVKM. After removal of 5 bases from V and 8 bases from J, the junction contained 7 bases not matched to a gene. The CDR3 DNA reads as TGTGCCAGCAGTCCTCACCGGACAGGGGGCTACACCTTC. This encodes CASSPHRTGGYTF.

The genes are TRBV7-6 and TRBJ2-7; 7 bases agree with TRBD1. Unmatched junction bases numbered 7, after V lost 5 bases and J lost 0 bases. Germline V lookup: CDR1 SGHVS, CDR2 FNYEAQ. The length of the CDR3 is 15 residues. The CDR3 region has the DNA TGTGCCAGCAGCGAAGGGACAGCCGACTCCTACGAGCAGTACTTC. Protein sequence: CASSEGTADSYEQYF. Full variable domain (outside the CDR3, taken from reference TRBV7-6 and TRBJ2-7): GAGVSQSPRYKVTKRGQDVALRCDPISGHVSLYWYRQALGQGPEFLTYFNYEAQQDKSGLPNDRFSAERPEGSISTLTIQRTEQRDSAMYRCASSEGTADSYEQYFGPGTRLTVT.

V gene TRBV5-4 combines with J gene TRBJ2-1; possible D gene TRBD2, 7 bases. This CDR3 spans 14 amino acids. V was cut by 3 bases and J by 10 bases, with 17 bases left in between. Germline V CDR1 and CDR2: SGHNT, YYREEE (reference sequence). The CDR3 here is CASSWGGSGQEQFF. In nucleotides, the CDR3 is TGTGCCAGCAGCTGGGGGGGATCTGGACAGGAGCAGTTCTTC.

The chain uses TRBV2 and TRBJ1-3, with no clear D. V was trimmed by 8 bases and J by 3 bases, leaving 8 bases between them. The CDR3 has 12 residues. Germline CDR1 SNHLY, CDR2 FYNNEI. DNA of the CDR3: TGTGCCAGCCGTGGGAGTGGAAACACCATATATTTT. Its translation is CASRGSGNTIYF.

The chain links TRBV7-8 to TRBJ1-5, with 8 bases lining up with TRBD1. V was pared by 1 base and J by 0 bases, with 2 bases of the junction left unmatched. Germline lookup yields CDR1 SGHVS and CDR2 FQNEAQ. CDR3 length equals 16 residues. CDR3 residues: CASSLGQGFSNQPQHF. In nucleotides, the CDR3 is TGTGCCAGCAGCTTAGGACAGGGGTTTAGCAATCAGCCCCAGCATTTT.

V gene TRBV10-1 combines with J gene TRBJ2-1, with 7 bases lining up with TRBD2. The CDR3 runs to 15 residues. The germline CDR1 and CDR2 sequences are WNHNN and SYGVQD (reference sequence). J lost 0 bases, V lost 3 bases, and 2 bases had no gene match. This CDR3 is CASSDPSGSYNEQFF. In DNA, the CDR3 is TGCGCCAGCAGTGACCCTAGCGGCTCCTACAATGAGCAGTTCTTC.

This chain links TRBV11-2 with TRBJ2-1; D possibly corresponds to TRBD2 (6 bases). Germline V gene data show CDR1 as SGHAT and CDR2 as FQNNGV. V was clipped by 3 bases and J by 4 bases, with 16 bases between them. The CDR3 totals 16 residues. The CDR3 coding sequence is TGTGCCAGCAGCTTTGGGGTGGACGGGAGATACAATGAGCAGTTCTTC. It yields the protein CASSFGVDGRYNEQFF.

The CDR3 nucleotides read TGCGCCAGCACCCCTCGGGGCGGTCCCTCTGGGGCCAACGTCCTGACTTTC. This encodes CASTPRGGPSGANVLTF. The chain uses TRBV5-1 and TRBJ2-6; D tentatively reads TRBD1 or TRBD2 (5 bases each). Per germline, CDR1 SGHRS and CDR2 YFSETQ. Between the trimmed V and J ends, which lost 6 bases and 0 bases, there was a span of 16 bases. The CDR3 totals 17 residues.

The genes are TRBV11-3 and TRBJ1-2, with a possible D match to TRBD1 (5 bases). Trimming took off 2 bases at V and 9 bases at J, with 22 bases between the two ends. Germline CDR1 is SGHNT and CDR2 is YENEEA. The CDR3 is 16 residues long. The CDR3, as DNA: TGTGCCAGCAGCTTACGGAGTACGGGACGTTGGGCTAGCTACACCTTC. Protein sequence: CASSLRSTGRWASYTF.

The chain couples TRBV12-3 or TRBV12-4 to TRBJ2-2; D ambiguous. V shed 1 base and J shed 3 bases, with 0 bases lying between them. The CDR3 contains 12 residues. The CDR3 DNA is TGTGCCAGCAGTTTAGACACCGGGGAGCTGTTTTTT. Its protein product is CASSLDTGELFF.

This clone was detected once. V is TRBV5-1 and J is TRBJ2-1, with a tentative D call TRBD2 (5 bases). CDR3 length: 15 amino acids. Germline CDR1 reads SGHRS; CDR2 reads YFSETQ. The ends were cut back, 0 bases at V and 0 bases at J, with 7 bases in the middle. CDR3 DNA sequence: TGCGCCAGCAGCTTGGTAGGGAGCTCCTACAATGAGCAGTTCTTC. Its protein is CASSLVGSSYNEQFF.